Listed below are T cell receptor beta chains from one sample, sequenced in a study of blood T cell repertoires in COVID-19. Generated by immunoSEQ multiplex PCR, the TCRdb table keeps only in-frame clones and is missing some. The profile shows about 150,000 clones, around 87% of them singletons. Sequencing input: peripheral blood. These receptor sequences come from a man aged 45-65 years with active COVID-19. Both conserved end residues are part of each CDR3. D genes are given only for firm matches. Rows give clone size only sometimes, using once, few, many, or a class for an expanded clone.

J gene,D gene,V gene,clone size,CDR3 length,CDR3 protein,CDR3 DNA
TRBJ1-4,NA,TRBV6-5,NA,15,CASTSAGAVNEKLFF,TGTGCCAGTACCTCGGCGGGAGCCGTGAATGAAAAACTGTTTTTT
TRBJ1-2,TRBD1,TRBV2,once,12,CASTEGQGGITF,TGTGCCAGCACCGAGGGACAGGGTGGCATCACCTTC
TRBJ2-7,NA,TRBV4-2,once,15,CASSQGAGESYEQYF,TGTGCCAGCAGCCAAGGGGCAGGGGAATCCTACGAGCAGTACTTC
TRBJ2-7,TRBD2,TRBV19,NA,16,CASSTTGTSGLMEQYF,TGTGCCAGTAGTACCACCGGGACTAGCGGGCTAATGGAGCAGTACTTC
TRBJ2-3,TRBD2,TRBV2,NA,13,CASREGSTDTQYF,TGTGCCAGCCGGGAGGGTAGCACAGATACGCAGTATTTT
TRBJ2-3,TRBD2,TRBV12-5,medium-sized,16,CASGLLSGGATDTQYF,TGTGCTAGTGGTTTACTTAGCGGGGGGGCTACAGATACGCAGTATTTT
TRBJ2-2,NA,TRBV5-6,NA,13,CASSLASSGELFF,TGTGCCAGCAGCCTTGCGAGTTCCGGGGAGCTGTTTTTT
TRBJ2-5,NA,TRBV2,NA,14,CASSERQPQVTQYF,TGTGCCAGCAGTGAAAGACAGCCTCAAGTGACCCAGTACTTC
TRBJ1-3,TRBD1,TRBV7-8,NA,14,CASSPGTAGNTIYF,TGTGCCAGCAGCCCTGGGACAGCTGGAAACACCATATATTTT
TRBJ2-3,TRBD2,TRBV7-3,NA,17,CASSSGGGITSTDTQYF,TGTGCCAGCAGCTCTGGCGGGGGGATCACTAGCACAGATACGCAGTATTTT
TRBJ2-2,NA,TRBV6-1,NA,16,CASRETSTSNTGELFF,TGTGCCAGCAGGGAAACTAGCACCTCGAACACCGGGGAGCTGTTTTTT
TRBJ1-2,TRBD1,TRBV29-1,NA,12,CSVGTVVYGYTF,TGCAGCGTGGGGACAGTTGTCTATGGCTACACCTTC
TRBJ2-5,NA,TRBV5-6,once,14,CASSLSLGQETQYF,TGTGCCAGCAGCTTGTCGCTAGGACAAGAGACCCAGTACTTC
TRBJ1-6,TRBD1,TRBV6-5,NA,15,CATRQGSSYNSPLHF,TGTGCCACTAGACAGGGGAGCTCCTATAATTCACCCCTCCACTTT
TRBJ1-2,NA,TRBV6-4,NA,14,CASSDSPGFSGYTF,TGTGCCAGCAGTGACTCTCCAGGGTTCAGTGGCTACACCTTC